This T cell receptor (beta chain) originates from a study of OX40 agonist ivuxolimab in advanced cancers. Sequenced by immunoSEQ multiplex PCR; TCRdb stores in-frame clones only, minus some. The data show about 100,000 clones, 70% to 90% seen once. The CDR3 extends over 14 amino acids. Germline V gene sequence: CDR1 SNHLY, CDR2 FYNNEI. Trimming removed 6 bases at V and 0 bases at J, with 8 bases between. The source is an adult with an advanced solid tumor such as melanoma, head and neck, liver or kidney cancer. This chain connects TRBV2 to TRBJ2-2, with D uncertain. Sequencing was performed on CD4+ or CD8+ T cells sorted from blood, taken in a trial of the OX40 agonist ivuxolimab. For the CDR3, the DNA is TGTGCCAGCAGGGCCGGAACGAACACCGGGGAGCTGTTTTTT. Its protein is CASRAGTNTGELFF.